Listed below are T cell receptor beta chains from one sample, sequenced in a study of cytomegalovirus exposure and HLA in healthy donors. This table comes from immunoSEQ multiplex PCR, and its TCRdb copy is limited to in-frame clones, with some not included. The profile shows roughly 250,000 clones, 80% of them singletons. The sample consisted of PBMCs. The receptors here all came from a girl aged 2 to 10 in good health and CMV-seronegative. Each CDR3 is given with its conserved first and last residue. The D gene is left open where the match is weak. Rows may omit the clone size; those that give it use once, few, many or a size class.

V	J	length	size	D	DNA	CDR3
TRBV5-1	TRBJ2-3	18	NA	NA	TGCGCCAGCAGCTTGGGCCTCTCCTCGGACTCTAGCACAGATACGCAGTATTTT	CASSLGLSSDSSTDTQYF
TRBV6-1	TRBJ2-5	14	NA	NA	TGTGCCAGCAGTGAAGTCCCGTTACAAGAGACCCAGTACTTC	CASSEVPLQETQYF
TRBV5-1	TRBJ2-5	15	NA	TRBD1	TGCGCCAGCAGCACGACAGGGGGGCTGACGGGGACCCAGTACTTC	CASSTTGGLTGTQYF
TRBV10-3	TRBJ1-1	14	NA	TRBD1	TGTGCCATCAGCCGACAGGGGTCCGGCACTGAAGCTTTCTTT	CAISRQGSGTEAFF
TRBV27	TRBJ1-5	13	NA	NA	TGTGCCACCGGGGGGTACGGCAATCAGCCCCAGCATTTT	CATGGYGNQPQHF
TRBV5-1	TRBJ2-7	15	once	TRBD2	TGCGCCAGCAGCCTAGGCCCCGGGGGGGCCTACGAGCAGTACTTC	CASSLGPGGAYEQYF
TRBV9	TRBJ2-3	17	NA	TRBD2	TGTGCCAGCAGCGAGGGGACTAGCGGGAGGGGGACAGATACGCAGTATTTT	CASSEGTSGRGTDTQYF
TRBV29-1	TRBJ2-7	12	few	TRBD1	TGCAGCGTTGTTGCAGGGGGCTACGAGCAGTACTTC	CSVVAGGYEQYF
TRBV19	TRBJ1-1	16	NA	TRBD1	TGTGCCAGTAGTATACGGGGGACAGGACGGAACACTGAAGCTTTCTTT	CASSIRGTGRNTEAFF
TRBV12-5	TRBJ1-5	13	few	NA	TGTGCTAGTGCTTCGAGAGTGAATCAGCCCCAGCATTTT	CASASRVNQPQHF
TRBV6-5	TRBJ1-5	14	NA	NA	TGTGCCAGTGGGGACGGGAGGCACAACCAGCCCCAGCATTTT	CASGDGRHNQPQHF
TRBV2	TRBJ2-5	12	NA	NA	TGTGCCAGCAGTGGCCGGGAAGAGACCCAGTACTTC	CASSGREETQYF
TRBV4-1	TRBJ2-7	14	once	NA	TGCGCCAGCAGCCAAGTAACTCTGCCCTACGAGCAGTACTTC	CASSQVTLPYEQYF
TRBV4-2	TRBJ2-5	15	once	TRBD2	TGTGCCAGCAGGCCTTCCGGGAGGCCCAAAGAGACCCAGTACTTC	CASRPSGRPKETQYF
TRBV27	TRBJ2-4	12	few	NA	TGTGCCAGCAGTATTTTCGGGGACATTCAGTACTTC	CASSIFGDIQYF
TRBV5-1	TRBJ2-7	16	NA	TRBD2	TGCGCCAGCAGCACGACCCCTAGCGGGGCGCCCTACGAGCAGTACTTC	CASSTTPSGAPYEQYF
TRBV11-2	TRBJ2-1	17	few	TRBD1	TGTGCCAGCAGCTTAACTGGGACAGGGCAGATTAGGAATGAGCAGTTCTTC	CASSLTGTGQIRNEQFF
TRBV9	TRBJ1-3	15	NA	NA	TGTGCCAGCAGCGTAGGCAGATACTCTGGAAACACCATATATTTT	CASSVGRYSGNTIYF